The clone carrying this TCR beta chain was counted many times. The antigen is undetermined. The sample belongs to a study of blood T cells in healthy people across ages. Regarding the study as a whole: Observed TCR beta diversity per million T cells went down as age went up. This fall followed a roughly linear course with age.

The germline V gene encodes CDR1 SEHNR and CDR2 FQNEAQ (reference sequence). V lost 1 base and J 7 bases, leaving 8 bases between the germline ends. This CDR3 has 13 residues. A second PCR, run for about 7 to 11 cycles, used a sample-barcoded 5' primer plus a J-beta primer mix. Every single cDNA molecule received a tag from a template-switch adaptor with 12 random nucleotides. TCRdb recomputed calls from the 5' RACE reads with MiXCR, one row per CDR3 protein. The sample has 1.5 million to 2 million distinct CDR3 sequences, about two fifths seen once. The receptor was isolated from a human donor in good health. Sequences were obtained from blood. V usage is TRBV7-9 and J usage is TRBJ1-5; D is ambiguous. CDR3 sequence reads: CASSLDGGQPQHF. The DNA for the CDR3 is TGTGCCAGCAGCTTAGACGGCGGACAGCCCCAGCATTTT.